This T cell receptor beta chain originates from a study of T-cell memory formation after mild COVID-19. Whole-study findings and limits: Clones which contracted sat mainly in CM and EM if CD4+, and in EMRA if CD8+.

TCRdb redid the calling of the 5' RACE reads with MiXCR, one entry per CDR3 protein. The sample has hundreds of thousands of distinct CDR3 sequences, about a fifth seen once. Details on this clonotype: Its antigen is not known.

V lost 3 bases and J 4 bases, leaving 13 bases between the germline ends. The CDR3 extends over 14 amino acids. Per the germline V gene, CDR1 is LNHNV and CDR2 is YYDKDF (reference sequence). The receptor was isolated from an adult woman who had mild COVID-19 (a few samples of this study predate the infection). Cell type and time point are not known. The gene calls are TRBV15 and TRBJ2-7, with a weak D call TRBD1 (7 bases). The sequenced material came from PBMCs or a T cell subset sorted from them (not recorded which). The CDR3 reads CATSSRGVVYEQYF. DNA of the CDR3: TGTGCCACCAGCAGCAGGGGGGTAGTATACGAGCAGTACTTC.